Shown below are 15 T cell receptor beta chains from a single sample sequenced in a study of STAT5B mutations in CD4+ large granular lymphocyte leukemia. Sequenced by immunoSEQ multiplex PCR; TCRdb stores in-frame clones only, minus some. Of 28,000 or so clones in the sample, 65% to 80% are singletons; the top ten hold under 1.2%. The material sequenced was CD4+ T cells from blood buffy coats. The receptor source for this set is a human donor in good health.

Remarks on this clone: This same CDR3 is encoded by further DNA sequences in the sample. The chain uses TRBV7-6 and TRBJ2-1; 7 bases match TRBD2. This CDR3 has 15 residues. V gave up 1 base and J gave up 7 bases; unmatched junction bases: 7. Germline loops: CDR1 SGHVS, CDR2 FNYEAQ. CDR3 sequence reads: CASSLGGGPLNEQFF. Here the CDR3 DNA reads TGTGCCAGCAGCTTAGGGGGAGGGCCGTTAAATGAGCAGTTCTTC.

The chain employs TRBV5-1 and TRBJ2-5, with D possibly TRBD2 on 6 matching bases. Trimming removed 3 bases from V and 2 bases from J, with 14 bases in between. Germline CDR1 reads SGHRS; CDR2 reads YFSETQ. The CDR3 is made up of 15 amino acids. The CDR3 is CASSSIRREQETQYF. In DNA, the CDR3 is TGCGCCAGCAGCTCAATAAGGAGGGAACAAGAGACCCAGTACTTC.

This clone was observed a single time. The CDR3, as DNA: TGTGCCATCCGAAAAGGGGGCCCCTCTGGAAACACCATATATTTT. It translates to CAIRKGGPSGNTIYF. V and J are TRBV28 and TRBJ1-3; 7 nucleotides align to TRBD1. In germline, CDR1 is MDHEN, CDR2 SYDVKM. V shed 10 bases, J shed 0 bases, and the junction held 9 bases outside the gene matches. This CDR3 has 15 amino acids.

CDR3 nucleotides: TGTGCCAGTAGTTTTCCACACCCTAGGGGGGGGAGGAAGAGCTACGAGCAGTACTTC. Its protein product is CASSFPHPRGGRKSYEQYF. This chain joins TRBV19 and TRBJ2-7; a possible D gene is TRBD2 (7 bases). This CDR3 is built from 19 residues. The germline V and J ends were trimmed by 5 bases and 3 bases, with 29 bases remaining between them. Germline CDR1 and CDR2: LNHDA and SQIVND (reference sequence).

CDR3 in amino acids: CASSLAGAGNQPQHF. The CDR3 DNA reads as TGTGCCAGCAGCTTGGCCGGGGCGGGCAATCAGCCCCAGCATTTT. V usage is TRBV5-8 and J usage is TRBJ1-5; D is perhaps TRBD1 (5 bases). This CDR3 has 15 amino acids. V lost 0 bases and J 2 bases, leaving 9 bases between the germline ends. Per the germline V gene, CDR1 is SGHTS and CDR2 is YDEGEE. Full variable domain (outside the CDR3, taken from reference TRBV5-8 and TRBJ1-5): EAGVTQSPTHLIKTRGQQATLRCSPISGHTSVYWYQQALGLGLQFLLWYDEGEERNRGNFPPRFSGRQFPNYSSELNVNALELEDSALYLCASSLAGAGNQPQHFGDGTRLSIL.

The chain links TRBV27 to TRBJ1-5, with D perhaps matching TRBD1 (5 bases). Per the germline V gene, CDR1 is MNHEY and CDR2 is SMNVEV (reference sequence). Trimming removed 3 bases from V and 1 base from J, with 13 bases in between. There are 16 residues in the CDR3. CDR3 residues: CASSLWGGLSNQPQHF. The CDR3 nucleotides read TGTGCCAGCAGTTTGTGGGGGGGGTTGAGCAATCAGCCCCAGCATTTT.

Worth noting for this clone: The germline gene is not matched at one end of the junction; a read error may be the cause. The gene calls are TRBV7-7 and TRBJ1-4; 8 bases align to TRBD1. The CDR3 runs 15 residues. The germline V gene has CDR1 SSHAT and CDR2 FNYEAQ (reference sequence). Written as DNA, the CDR3 is TGTGCTAGCAGCTTGGGTGGGACAGGCCCCCAAAAACTGTTTTTT. Translating gives CASSLGGTGPQKLFF.

The chain is built from TRBV25-1 and TRBJ2-5; TRBD1 agrees at 8 bases. V shed 6 bases, J shed 4 bases, and the junction held 4 bases outside the gene matches. Germline V gives CDR1 MGHDK, CDR2 SYGVNS. CDR3 length: 13 residues. CDR3 in amino acids: CASSPGGLETQYF. The CDR3 region has the DNA TGTGCCAGCAGCCCAGGGGGCCTAGAGACCCAGTACTTC.

V and J are TRBV27 and TRBJ2-7; 8 bases line up with TRBD2. The V gene end was trimmed by 3 bases and the J gene end by 0 bases; junction bases not matched to a gene: 4. Germline V CDR1 and CDR2: MNHEY, SMNVEV (reference sequence). The CDR3 consists of 15 residues. CDR3 nucleotide sequence: TGTGCCAGCAGTTTCCGGGAGGGGAGCTCCTACGAGCAGTACTTC. Residues: CASSFREGSSYEQYF.

The chain employs TRBV11-2 and TRBJ1-2; D perhaps matches TRBD1 (5 bases). Germline CDR1 reads SGHAT; CDR2 reads FQNNGV. Trimming shortened V by 2 bases and J by 8 bases, and 12 bases separated the two germline ends. The CDR3 runs 13 residues. The CDR3: CASSLRDSDGYTF. CDR3 DNA sequence: TGTGCCAGCAGCTTACGCGACAGCGACGGCTACACCTTC.

This clone was seen only a few times. V gene TRBV19 combines with J gene TRBJ1-5; maybe TRBD1 (5 bases). Germline values: CDR1 LNHDA, CDR2 SQIVND (reference sequence). The CDR3 has 16 amino acids. V lost 6 bases and J 2 bases, leaving 17 bases between the germline ends. CDR3: CASSDESGTGNQPQHF. For the CDR3, the DNA is TGTGCCAGTAGCGACGAATCAGGGACGGGCAATCAGCCCCAGCATTTT.

The chain links TRBV5-4 to TRBJ1-6; D possibly corresponds to TRBD1 (5 bases). Germline V gene sequence: CDR1 SGHNT, CDR2 YYREEE (reference sequence). The CDR3 consists of 13 residues. V was clipped by 9 bases and J by 10 bases, with 17 bases between them. As DNA, the CDR3 is TGTGCCACCAAAAGGGGTATTGAGTCACCCCTCCACTTT. Translation: CATKRGIESPLHF.

The rearrangement links TRBV5-1 to TRBJ1-1, with 7 nucleotides matching TRBD1. The length of the CDR3 is 16 residues. Per the germline V gene, CDR1 is SGHRS and CDR2 is YFSETQ. The junction had 8 bases not matched to a gene; V was cut back by 0 bases and J by 3 bases. CDR3: CASSLVKGAGDTEAFF. The CDR3 nucleotides read TGCGCCAGCAGCTTGGTTAAGGGGGCAGGAGACACTGAAGCTTTCTTT.

This rearrangement joins TRBV19 to TRBJ1-5; D is unresolved. Germline CDR1 and CDR2: LNHDA and SQIVND (reference sequence). V lost 4 bases and J lost 0, with 10 bases in between. CDR3 length equals 15 residues. The CDR3 loop is CASSTIKDSNQPQHF. CDR3 nucleotide sequence: TGTGCCAGTAGTACGATAAAAGATAGCAATCAGCCCCAGCATTTT. Full variable domain (remainder filled in from reference TRBV19 and TRBJ1-5): DGGITQSPKYLFRKEGQNVTLSCEQNLNHDAMYWYRQDPGQGLRLIYYSQIVNDFQKGDIAEGYSVSREKKESFPLTVTSAQKNPTAFYLCASSTIKDSNQPQHFGDGTRLSIL.

This rearrangement joins TRBV7-2 to TRBJ2-5; 12 bases fit TRBD2. The J call may be wrong; the DNA end is better matched by TRBJ2-7. The CDR3 sequence is 15 residues long. Germline V gene sequence: CDR1 SGHTA, CDR2 FQGNSA. The CDR3 here is CASSLALAGGYEQYF. CDR3 DNA: TGTGCCAGCAGCTTAGCACTAGCGGGAGGCTACGAGCAGTACTTC.